The present entry profiles one T cell receptor beta chain with its context. The antigen is not known. Quantitative barcoded 5'-RACE was used to prepare TCR beta libraries. TCRdb re-analysed the 5' RACE reads in MiXCR, keeping a single row per CDR3 protein. The sample includes 150,000 to 250,000 distinct CDR3 sequences, more than 10% seen only once; the top ten take approximately 16%. The data are from a study of CD8 T cells in ankylosing spondylitis. General study points: Prior work had noted some motif variants in reactive arthritis blood and synovial fluid.

This clonotype was sampled from a male donor with ankylosing spondylitis or in good health (not recorded which). Specimen: blood, either unsorted or a sorted T cell fraction (not recorded which).

The CDR3 sequence is CASSKTGGFTEAFF. CDR3 bases: TGTGCCAGCAGTAAGACAGGGGGCTTCACTGAAGCTTTCTTT. The chain has TRBV6-1 and TRBJ1-1; 10 bases map to TRBD1. CDR3 length: 14 amino acids. Unmatched junction bases numbered 4, after V lost 5 bases and J lost 4 bases. Germline V gene lookup returns CDR1 MNHNS and CDR2 SASEGT.